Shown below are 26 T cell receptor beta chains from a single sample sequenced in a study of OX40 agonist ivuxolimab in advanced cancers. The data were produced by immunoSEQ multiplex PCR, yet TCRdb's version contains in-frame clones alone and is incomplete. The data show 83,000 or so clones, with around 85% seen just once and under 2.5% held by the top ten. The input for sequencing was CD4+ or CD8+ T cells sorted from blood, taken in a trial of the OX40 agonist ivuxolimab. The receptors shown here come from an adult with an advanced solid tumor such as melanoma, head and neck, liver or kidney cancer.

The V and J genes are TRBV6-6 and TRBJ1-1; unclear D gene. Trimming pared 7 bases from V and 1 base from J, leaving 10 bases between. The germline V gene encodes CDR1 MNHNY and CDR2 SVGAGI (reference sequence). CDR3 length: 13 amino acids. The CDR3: CASTQAGNTEAFF. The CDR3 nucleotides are TGTGCCAGCACCCAGGCCGGGAACACTGAAGCTTTCTTT.

The DNA for the CDR3 is TGTGCCAGCAGCTCCACTGCTACCGGGGAGCTGTTTTTT. It codes for CASSSTATGELFF. The rearrangement joins TRBV7-7 to TRBJ2-2; D call uncertain. V was shortened by 4 bases and J by 5 bases, with 8 bases between the two germline ends. Looked up from germline, CDR1 is SSHAT and CDR2 is FNYEAQ (reference sequence). CDR3 length equals 13 residues.

The CDR3 region has the DNA TGTGCCAGCAGCTTCTCCGGGACAGGGAACTACGAGCAGTACTTC. Its translation: CASSFSGTGNYEQYF. The V and J genes are TRBV6-5 and TRBJ2-7; TRBD1 matches at 9 bases. The CDR3 runs to 15 residues. CDR1 is MNHEY and CDR2 is SVGAGI in the germline V gene. V gave up 6 bases and J gave up 3 bases; unmatched junction bases: 9.

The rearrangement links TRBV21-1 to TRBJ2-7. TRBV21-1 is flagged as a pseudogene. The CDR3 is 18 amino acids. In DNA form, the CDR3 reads TGTGCCAGCAGCAAATACCAACCCCGACCGCCGAACACCTACGAGCAGTACTTC. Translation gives CASSKYQPRPPNTYEQYF.

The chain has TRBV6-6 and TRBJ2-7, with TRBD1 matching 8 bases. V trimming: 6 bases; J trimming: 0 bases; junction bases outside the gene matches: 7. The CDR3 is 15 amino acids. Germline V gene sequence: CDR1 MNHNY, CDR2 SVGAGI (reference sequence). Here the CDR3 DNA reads TGTGCCAGCAGCCCCCCGGGACAGGCCTCCTACGAGCAGTACTTC. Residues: CASSPPGQASYEQYF.

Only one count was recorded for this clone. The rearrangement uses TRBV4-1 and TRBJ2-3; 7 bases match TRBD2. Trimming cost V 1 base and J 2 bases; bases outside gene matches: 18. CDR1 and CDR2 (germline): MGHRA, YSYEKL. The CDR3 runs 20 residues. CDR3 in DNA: TGCGCCAGCAGCCAAGTTTTAGGCGAGCGGGACGGAAGAAACACAGATACGCAGTATTTT. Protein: CASSQVLGERDGRNTDTQYF.

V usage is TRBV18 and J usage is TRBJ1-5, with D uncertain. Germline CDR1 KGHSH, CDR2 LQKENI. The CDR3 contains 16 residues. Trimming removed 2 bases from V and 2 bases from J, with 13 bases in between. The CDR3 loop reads CASSPGPRVGNQPQHF. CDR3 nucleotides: TGTGCCAGCTCACCAGGGCCACGGGTTGGCAATCAGCCCCAGCATTTT.

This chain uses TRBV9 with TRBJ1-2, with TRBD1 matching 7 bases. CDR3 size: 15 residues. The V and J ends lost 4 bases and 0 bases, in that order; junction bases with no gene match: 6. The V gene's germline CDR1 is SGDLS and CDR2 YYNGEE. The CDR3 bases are TGTGCCAGCAGCCCCCGGGACAGATCTAACTATGGCTACACCTTC. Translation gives CASSPRDRSNYGYTF.

The CDR3 sequence is CASSVGGLAVDEQFF. Written as DNA, the CDR3 is TGTGCCAGCAGCGTAGGGGGACTAGCTGTGGATGAGCAGTTCTTC. The V call is TRBV9, the J call TRBJ2-1, with TRBD2 matching 9 bases. The CDR3 totals 15 residues. Germline CDR1 reads SGDLS; CDR2 reads YYNGEE. J lost 8 bases, V lost 0 bases, and 6 bases had no gene match.

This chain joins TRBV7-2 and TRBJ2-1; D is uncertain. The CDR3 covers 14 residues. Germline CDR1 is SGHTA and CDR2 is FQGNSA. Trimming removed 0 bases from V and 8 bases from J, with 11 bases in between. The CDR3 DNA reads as TGTGCCAGCAGCTTAGCTCTTTTCTCGGATGAGCAGTTCTTC. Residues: CASSLALFSDEQFF.

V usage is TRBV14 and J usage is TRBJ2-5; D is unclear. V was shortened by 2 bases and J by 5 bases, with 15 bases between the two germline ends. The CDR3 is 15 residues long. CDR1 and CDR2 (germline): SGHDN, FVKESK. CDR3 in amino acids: CASSQIRGPSETQYF. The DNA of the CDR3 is TGTGCCAGCAGCCAAATACGCGGCCCCAGTGAGACCCAGTACTTC.

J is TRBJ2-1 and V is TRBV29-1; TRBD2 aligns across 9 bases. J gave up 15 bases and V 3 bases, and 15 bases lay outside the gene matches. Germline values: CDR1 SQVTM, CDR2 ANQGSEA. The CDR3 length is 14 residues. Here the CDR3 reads CSVEIVAGGRGTFF. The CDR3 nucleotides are TGCAGCGTTGAGATCGTGGCGGGAGGGAGGGGTACGTTCTTC.

The CDR3 DNA reads TGTGCCAGCAGCCGGGACATAGCTAACTATGGCTACACCTTC. Translating gives CASSRDIANYGYTF. V usage is TRBV6-5 and J usage is TRBJ1-2; a weak D match, TRBD1 (6 bases). There are 14 residues in the CDR3. V dropped 6 bases and J dropped 0 bases, with 11 bases sitting between them. Looked up from germline, CDR1 is MNHEY and CDR2 is SVGAGI.

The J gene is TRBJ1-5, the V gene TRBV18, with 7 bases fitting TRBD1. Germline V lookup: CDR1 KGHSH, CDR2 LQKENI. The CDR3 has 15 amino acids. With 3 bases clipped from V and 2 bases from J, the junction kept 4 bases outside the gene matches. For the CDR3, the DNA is TGTGCCAGCTCACCCAGGGGGAGGTGCAATCAGCCCCAGCATTTT. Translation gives CASSPRGRCNQPQHF.

The CDR3 reads CASSLARIGTSGRGRDEQFF. CDR3 DNA sequence: TGCGCCAGCAGCTTGGCTCGAATTGGGACTAGCGGGAGGGGGAGGGATGAGCAGTTCTTC. The V and J genes are TRBV5-1 and TRBJ2-1; 16 positions agree with TRBD2. V gave up 0 bases and J gave up 8 bases; unmatched junction bases: 14. This CDR3 has 20 amino acids. CDR1 and CDR2 from the germline V gene are SGHRS and YFSETQ.

CDR3 bases: TGCGCCAGCAGCTCCGCTGAAGCTGAAGCTTTCTTT. Translation: CASSSAEAEAFF. This sequence joins TRBV5-1 and TRBJ1-1; the D is unclear. Germline V gives CDR1 SGHRS, CDR2 YFSETQ. Trimming left V 3 bases short and J 6 bases short, with 9 bases between. CDR3 length equals 12 residues.

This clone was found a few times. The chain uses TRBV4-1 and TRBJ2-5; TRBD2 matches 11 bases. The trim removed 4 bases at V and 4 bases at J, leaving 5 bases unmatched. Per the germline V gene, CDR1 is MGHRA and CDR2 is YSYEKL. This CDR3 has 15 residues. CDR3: CASSLSGGAGETQYF. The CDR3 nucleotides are TGCGCCAGCAGCCTTAGCGGGGGGGCGGGAGAGACCCAGTACTTC.

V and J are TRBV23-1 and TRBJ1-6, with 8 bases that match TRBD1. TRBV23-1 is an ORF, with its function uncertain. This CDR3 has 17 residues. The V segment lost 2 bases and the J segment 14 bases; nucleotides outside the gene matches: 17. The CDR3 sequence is CASSQPRTGLLIRALHF. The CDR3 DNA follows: TGCGCCAGCAGTCAACCCCGGACAGGGTTATTGATTAGGGCCCTCCACTTT.

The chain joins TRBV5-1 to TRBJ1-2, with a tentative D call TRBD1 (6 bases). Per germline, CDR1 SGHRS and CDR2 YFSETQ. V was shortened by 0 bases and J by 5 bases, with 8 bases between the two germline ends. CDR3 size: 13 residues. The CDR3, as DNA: TGCGCCAGCAGCTTGGACGGACAGTATGGCTACACCTTC. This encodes CASSLDGQYGYTF.

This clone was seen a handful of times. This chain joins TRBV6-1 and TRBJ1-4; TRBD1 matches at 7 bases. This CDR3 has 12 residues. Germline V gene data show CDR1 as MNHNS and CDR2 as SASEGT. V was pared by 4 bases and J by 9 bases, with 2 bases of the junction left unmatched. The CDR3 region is CASSGTGQKLFF. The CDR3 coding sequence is TGTGCCAGCAGTGGGACAGGTCAAAAACTGTTTTTT.

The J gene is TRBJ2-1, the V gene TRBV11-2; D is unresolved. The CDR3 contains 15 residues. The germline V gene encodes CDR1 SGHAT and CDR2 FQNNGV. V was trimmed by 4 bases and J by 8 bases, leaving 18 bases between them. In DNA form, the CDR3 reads TGTGCCAGCAGCTATAACAGCTTTAGCAATGATGAGCAGTTCTTC. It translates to CASSYNSFSNDEQFF.

CDR3 region: CASSYDRGKTQYF. CDR3 nucleotide sequence: TGTGCCAGCAGCTACGACAGGGGGAAGACCCAGTACTTC. V is TRBV7-2 and J is TRBJ2-5; 9 positions match TRBD1. CDR1 and CDR2 (germline): SGHTA, FQGNSA. V lost 4 bases, J lost 6 bases, and 3 bases stayed unmatched. The CDR3 loop spans 13 amino acids.

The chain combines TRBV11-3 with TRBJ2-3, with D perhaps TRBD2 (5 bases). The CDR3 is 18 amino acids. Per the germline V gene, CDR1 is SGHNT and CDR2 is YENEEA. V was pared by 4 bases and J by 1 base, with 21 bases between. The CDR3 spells CASSSLDRWQEGTDTQYF. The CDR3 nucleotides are TGTGCCAGCAGCTCCTTAGATCGGTGGCAGGAGGGCACAGATACGCAGTATTTT.

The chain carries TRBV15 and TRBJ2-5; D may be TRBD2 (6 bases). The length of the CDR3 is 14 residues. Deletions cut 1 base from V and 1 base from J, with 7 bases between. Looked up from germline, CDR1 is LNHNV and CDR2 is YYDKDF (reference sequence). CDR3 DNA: TGTGCCACCAGCAGAGGGGGAGGCCAAGAGACCCAGTACTTC. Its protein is CATSRGGGQETQYF. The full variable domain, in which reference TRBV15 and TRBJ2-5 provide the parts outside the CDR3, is DAMVIQNPRYQVTQFGKPVTLSCSQTLNHNVMYWYQQKSSQAPKLLFHYYDKDFNNEADTPDNFQSRRPNTSFCFLDIRSPGLGDTAMYLCATSRGGGQETQYFGPGTRLLVL.

In DNA, the CDR3 is TGTGCCAGCAGTTCCAGGGTCGCCAAAAACATTCAGTACTTC. It codes for CASSSRVAKNIQYF. J is TRBJ2-4 and V is TRBV7-2; a possible D gene is TRBD1 (5 bases). From germline, CDR1 is SGHTA and CDR2 FQGNSA. This CDR3 region has 14 residues. V was clipped by 6 bases and J by 1 base, with 10 bases between them.

The CDR3 DNA reads as TGTGCCAGCAGCTTAGACAAGCCAGATACGCAGTATTTT. Its translation is CASSLDKPDTQYF. The chain recombines TRBV7-3 with TRBJ2-3; D is undetermined. V dropped 2 bases and J dropped 4 bases, with 7 bases sitting between them. Germline V lookup: CDR1 SGHTA, CDR2 FQGTGA. The CDR3 runs to 13 residues.